This entry lists 22 T cell receptor beta chains sequenced from one sample in a study of T cell repertoires in cytomegalovirus infection. TCRdb itself ran the reads through MiXCR, one entry per CDR3 protein. The data show roughly 640,000 distinct CDR3 sequences, about 24% seen once. The sequencing sample was made of CD8+ T cells from PBMCs. Every receptor here comes from a human donor in good health (CMV status not recorded). Some clones in this sample may be carry-over from other donors' samples.

This clonotype was found a few times. The rearrangement joins TRBV7-2 to TRBJ2-7, with D unclear. This CDR3 has 13 residues. CDR1 SGHTA and CDR2 FQGNSA come from the germline V gene. V was shortened by 5 bases and J by 3 bases, with 11 bases between the two germline ends. CDR3 sequence reads: CASSPLAHYEQYV. The CDR3 DNA follows: TGTGCCAGCAGCCCGTTAGCCCACTACGAGCAGTACGTC.

This clonotype has more than one count but fewer than ten. This sequence joins TRBV6-5 and TRBJ2-7; 8 positions match TRBD2. CDR1 and CDR2 (germline): MNHEY, SVGAGI. V dropped 2 bases and J dropped 1; count of bases not matched to a gene: 1. CDR3 length: 14 amino acids. The CDR3 sequence is CASSYAGGSYEQYF. The CDR3 DNA reads TGTGCCAGCAGTTACGCGGGGGGTTCCTACGAGCAGTACTTC.

This clonotype turned up a few times. The chain carries TRBV7-6 and TRBJ2-2, with D uncertain. This CDR3 region has 13 residues. V shed 8 bases and J shed 0 bases, with 7 bases lying between them. Germline lookup yields CDR1 SGHVS and CDR2 FNYEAQ. The CDR3, as DNA: TGTGCCAGCTTTTATTCGAACACCGGGGAGCTGTTTTTT. Its protein is CASFYSNTGELFF.

This clonotype was seen a handful of times. The rearrangement uses TRBV19 and TRBJ1-5; D call uncertain. CDR3 size: 15 residues. Germline lookup yields CDR1 LNHDA and CDR2 SQIVND (reference sequence). V was cut by 3 bases and J by 1 base, with 10 bases left in between. Here the CDR3 reads CASSIDGSSNQPQHF. The CDR3 DNA is TGTGCCAGTAGTATTGACGGGTCGAGCAATCAGCCCCAGCATTTT. Full variable domain (remainder filled in from reference TRBV19 and TRBJ1-5): DGGITQSPKYLFRKEGQNVTLSCEQNLNHDAMYWYRQDPGQGLRLIYYSQIVNDFQKGDIAEGYSVSREKKESFPLTVTSAQKNPTAFYLCASSIDGSSNQPQHFGDGTRLSIL.

This clonotype showed up many times. The chain carries TRBV7-2 and TRBJ2-1, with 10 positions matching TRBD2. The V gene's germline CDR1 is SGHTA and CDR2 FQGNSA. The CDR3 runs 16 residues. Trimming cost V 5 bases and J 0 bases; bases outside gene matches: 4. CDR3 sequence: CASSLSGGSSYNEQFF. DNA of the CDR3: TGTGCCAGCAGCCTTAGCGGGGGGAGCTCCTACAATGAGCAGTTCTTC.

This clonotype has a single count. J is TRBJ1-1 and V is TRBV28; TRBD1 is a possible D gene (5 bases). Germline V gene sequence: CDR1 MDHEN, CDR2 SYDVKM. Trimming left V 7 bases short and J 3 bases short, with 12 bases between. The CDR3 has 13 residues. CDR3 sequence reads: CASTEAGDTEAFF. The DNA for the CDR3 is TGTGCCAGCACCGAAGCGGGGGACACTGAAGCTTTCTTT.

This clonotype turned up a few times. The rearrangement uses TRBV10-3 and TRBJ1-5; maybe TRBD1 (5 bases). The CDR3 has 16 amino acids. The ends were cut back, 2 bases at V and 6 bases at J, with 17 bases in the middle. The V gene's germline CDR1 is ENHRY and CDR2 SYGVKD. The CDR3 is CAISELGREPIQPQHF. In nucleotides, the CDR3 is TGTGCCATCAGTGAGCTGGGACGGGAGCCCATTCAGCCCCAGCATTTT.

The chain recombines TRBV3-1 with TRBJ1-5, with a weak D call TRBD1 (6 bases). V lost 1 base to trimming and J lost 5 bases, with 18 bases between them. The CDR3 has 17 amino acids. Germline V gene sequence: CDR1 LGHDT, CDR2 YNNKEL (reference sequence). CDR3 DNA: TGTGCCAGCAGCCAAGGGTTTTATGGACAGCTAGATCAGCCCCAGCATTTT. Encoded protein: CASSQGFYGQLDQPQHF.

This clonotype was counted only a few times. The chain links TRBV5-1 to TRBJ2-5; tentative D call: TRBD2 (7 bases). The CDR3 runs to 15 residues. Trimming cost V 1 base and J 5 bases, with 15 bases left between them. Germline V lookup: CDR1 SGHRS, CDR2 YFSETQ. This CDR3 is CASSLRAGAAETQYF. CDR3 in DNA: TGCGCCAGCAGCTTGCGGGCGGGGGCTGCGGAGACCCAGTACTTC.

This chain connects TRBV7-8 to TRBJ2-2, with a weak D call TRBD1 (6 bases). The CDR3 contains 16 residues. V was trimmed by 4 bases and J by 0 bases, leaving 12 bases between them. Germline CDR1 reads SGHVS; CDR2 reads FQNEAQ. In DNA, the CDR3 is TGTGCCAGCAGCTCGCCTGGGGGCCCGAACACCGGGGAGCTGTTTTTT. Protein: CASSSPGGPNTGELFF.

This clonotype was observed at least ten times. The chain is built from TRBV12-3 or TRBV12-4 and TRBJ1-4, with D uncertain. The CDR3 is 12 amino acids. Trimming shortened V by 5 bases and J by 8 bases, and 9 bases separated the two germline ends. The CDR3 nucleotides read TGTGCCAGCAGTCCGGACCGGGAAAAACTGTTTTTT. Translation gives CASSPDREKLFF.

Notes on this clonotype: The junction shows a germline mismatch at one end, possibly a read error. The rearrangement links TRBV25-1 to TRBJ2-5; no firm D call. CDR3 length: 14 residues. CDR1 and CDR2 from the germline V gene are MGHDK and SYGVNS. CDR3 amino acids: CVSRGPTFRETQYF. The CDR3 nucleotides read TGTGTCAGCAGAGGACCGACCTTCAGGGAGACCCAGTACTTC.

CDR3 amino acids: CASSQTIDIRTYEQYF. The CDR3 DNA reads TGCGCCAGCAGCCAAACTATCGACATTCGAACCTACGAGCAGTACTTC. This chain joins TRBV4-1 and TRBJ2-7; D gene unclear. Germline assignment: CDR1 MGHRA and CDR2 YSYEKL. V shed 2 bases and J shed 2 bases, with 16 bases lying between them. This CDR3 is built from 16 residues.

The chain has TRBV29-1 and TRBJ2-5, with 8 bases lining up with TRBD1. V lost 6 bases and J lost 2; bases outside the gene matches: 8. Germline loops: CDR1 SQVTM, CDR2 ANQGSEA. This CDR3 comprises 14 residues. CDR3 loop: CSVSRQGPQETQYF. DNA of the CDR3: TGCAGCGTCTCACGACAGGGGCCGCAAGAGACCCAGTACTTC.

This clonotype was observed a handful of times. The chain employs TRBV29-1 and TRBJ2-3; TRBD1 agrees at 10 bases. Trimming at V came to 7 bases and at J to 4 bases, leaving 5 bases not matched to a gene. There are 13 residues in the CDR3. Germline V gene sequence: CDR1 SQVTM, CDR2 ANQGSEA. CDR3 protein: CSGTGGLADTQYF. CDR3 DNA sequence: TGCAGCGGGACAGGGGGGTTGGCAGATACGCAGTATTTT.

The chain employs TRBV20-1 and TRBJ1-5; possible D gene TRBD1, 5 bases. The germline V and J ends were trimmed by 3 bases and 2 bases, with 17 bases remaining between them. The CDR3 length is 16 residues. Germline-derived CDR1 and CDR2 are DFQATT and SNEGSKA (reference sequence). The CDR3: CSARRPGGEGNQPQHF. The CDR3 coding sequence is TGCAGTGCTAGGAGGCCCGGGGGGGAAGGCAATCAGCCCCAGCATTTT.

The chain has TRBV7-9 and TRBJ2-1; 11 bases line up with TRBD1. This CDR3 comprises 15 residues. Germline V gene sequence: CDR1 SEHNR, CDR2 FQNEAQ (reference sequence). The V gene end was trimmed by 5 bases and the J gene end by 4 bases; junction bases not matched to a gene: 4. CDR3 DNA: TGTGCCAGCAGCGGGACAGGGGGGGAGTACAATGAGCAGTTCTTC. Protein sequence: CASSGTGGEYNEQFF.

The chain links TRBV7-2 to TRBJ2-1; perhaps TRBD1 as D (5 bases). CDR1 and CDR2 from the germline V gene are SGHTA and FQGNSA. This CDR3 is 16 amino acids long. Trimming left V 4 bases short and J 4 bases short, with 17 bases between. CDR3 protein: CASSSPQENVYNEQFF. CDR3 coding DNA: TGTGCCAGCAGCTCCCCACAGGAGAATGTGTACAATGAGCAGTTCTTC.

This clonotype was counted only a few times. The chain has TRBV20-1 and TRBJ1-5; a possible D gene is TRBD1 (6 bases). Trimming stripped 3 bases from V and 5 bases from J, with 14 bases between. The CDR3 runs to 14 residues. Looked up from germline, CDR1 is DFQATT and CDR2 is SNEGSKA (reference sequence). CDR3 protein: CSARAYGGDQPQHF. For the CDR3, the DNA is TGCAGTGCTAGGGCCTATGGGGGCGATCAGCCCCAGCATTTT.

The table lists this clonotype with many counts. CDR3: CASTLQGQGNQPQHF. The CDR3 DNA is TGTGCCAGCACCCTGCAGGGACAGGGGAACCAGCCCCAGCATTTT. The J gene is TRBJ1-5, the V gene TRBV7-2; TRBD1 matches at 10 bases. This CDR3 spans 15 amino acids. Unmatched junction bases numbered 10, after V lost 7 bases and J lost 7 bases. Germline CDR1 and CDR2: SGHTA and FQGNSA.

The chain combines TRBV14 with TRBJ2-1, with 12 bases that match TRBD1. J lost 5 bases, V lost 2 bases, and 4 bases had no gene match. CDR3 length: 16 amino acids. CDR1 SGHDN and CDR2 FVKESK come from the germline V gene. The DNA for the CDR3 is TGTGCCAGCAGCCAAACGGGACAGGGGGCCCACAATGAGCAGTTCTTC. This gives the protein CASSQTGQGAHNEQFF.

This clonotype has only a few counts. The V and J genes are TRBV28 and TRBJ1-1; maybe TRBD1 (5 bases). V lost 3 bases and J lost 1, with 9 bases in between. The CDR3 loop spans 14 amino acids. CDR1 is MDHEN, CDR2 SYDVKM, per germline. Here the CDR3 DNA reads TGTGCCAGCAGTTTCAGGGTGGAGAACACTGAAGCTTTCTTT. This codes for CASSFRVENTEAFF.